Presented here are 28 T cell receptor beta chains from one specimen sequenced in a study of blood T cell repertoires in COVID-19. The data were produced by immunoSEQ multiplex PCR, yet TCRdb's version contains in-frame clones alone and is incomplete. In the table there are approximately 130,000 clones, 60% to 85% of which are singletons. Sequencing used peripheral blood. All receptors derive from a man older than 75 with acute or convalescent COVID-19.

The rearrangement links TRBV9 to TRBJ1-1; no definite D call. Trimming shortened V by 0 bases and J by 0 bases, and 9 bases separated the two germline ends. CDR3 length: 15 residues. Germline lookup yields CDR1 SGDLS and CDR2 YYNGEE. The CDR3, as DNA: TGTGCCAGCAGCGTAGGGGTCAGGATGAACACTGAAGCTTTCTTT. This translates into CASSVGVRMNTEAFF.

This chain joins TRBV5-4 and TRBJ1-1; TRBD1 matches 11 bases. V lost 4 bases to trimming and J lost 5 bases; unmatched junction nucleotides: 7. CDR3 length: 15 residues. From germline, CDR1 is SGHNT and CDR2 YYREEE (reference sequence). CDR3 sequence reads: CASSLPGQGATEAFF. The CDR3 nucleotides read TGTGCCAGCAGCCTCCCCGGACAGGGGGCAACTGAAGCTTTCTTT.

The J gene is TRBJ1-3, the V gene TRBV4-1; no clear D gene. CDR1 MGHRA and CDR2 YSYEKL come from the germline V gene. CDR3 size: 16 residues. The V and J ends lost 4 bases and 0 bases respectively, with 13 bases between them. The CDR3 DNA follows: TGCGCCAGCAGCCTTGACCAACAGAACTCTGGAAACACCATATATTTT. Protein: CASSLDQQNSGNTIYF.

This clone was seen many times. This chain uses TRBV7-9 with TRBJ2-7; 7 positions agree with TRBD1. The CDR3 sequence is 14 residues long. CDR1 is SEHNR, CDR2 FQNEAQ, per germline (reference sequence). The V segment lost 3 bases and the J segment 4 bases; nucleotides outside the gene matches: 6. The CDR3: CASSLTTGLYEQYF. In nucleotides, the CDR3 is TGTGCCAGCAGCTTGACGACAGGGCTTTACGAGCAGTACTTC.

This clone was seen repeatedly, ten times or more. The CDR3, as DNA: TGTGCCAGCAGTTCCTTCGACTATGGCTACACCTTC. Encoded protein: CASSSFDYGYTF. The chain recombines TRBV12-3 or TRBV12-4 with TRBJ1-2; no firm D call. The CDR3 length is 12 residues. V lost 4 bases to trimming and J lost 3 bases, with 6 bases between them.

The chain combines TRBV12-3 or TRBV12-4 with TRBJ1-6; D is ambiguous. The CDR3 has 13 residues. Trimming removed 1 base from V and 9 bases from J, with 7 bases in between. Here the CDR3 reads CASSLGTVSPLHF. The DNA of the CDR3 is TGTGCCAGCAGTTTAGGGACTGTTTCACCCCTCCACTTT.

The V gene is TRBV4-2, the J gene TRBJ2-5, with D possibly TRBD1 on 6 matching bases. The ends were cut back, 4 bases at V and 5 bases at J, with 20 bases in the middle. Germline assignment: CDR1 LGHNA and CDR2 YNFKEQ. CDR3 size: 16 residues. CDR3 nucleotides: TGTGCCAGCAGCCCTCAGGCAGGGGCAGGTGGGGAGACCCAGTACTTC. It is translated as CASSPQAGAGGETQYF.

The CDR3 spells CASSGPGLADTDTQYF. CDR3 in DNA: TGTGCCAGCAGCGGGCCGGGACTAGCGGACACAGATACGCAGTATTTT. The rearrangement links TRBV9 to TRBJ2-3; 11 nucleotides align to TRBD2. The CDR3 has 16 amino acids. From germline, CDR1 is SGDLS and CDR2 YYNGEE. V gave up 3 bases and J gave up 2 bases; unmatched junction bases: 5.

This clone appeared once. CDR3 coding DNA: TGTGCCAGCAGCCCGGGACAGGGGGGTGGCTACACCTTC. It encodes CASSPGQGGGYTF. The chain joins TRBV25-1 to TRBJ1-2, with 11 bases identical to TRBD1. There are 13 residues in the CDR3. V was clipped by 6 bases and J by 7 bases; unmatched bases: 4. CDR1 is MGHDK, CDR2 SYGVNS, per germline.

The chain employs TRBV19 and TRBJ1-2; 7 nucleotides match TRBD1. The CDR3 has 11 residues. Germline loops: CDR1 LNHDA, CDR2 SQIVND (reference sequence). V gave up 6 bases and J gave up 8 bases; unmatched junction bases: 3. CDR3 amino acids: CASSATGGYTF. CDR3 bases: TGTGCCAGTAGCGCGACAGGGGGCTACACCTTC.

V usage is TRBV12-3 or TRBV12-4 and J usage is TRBJ1-5; perhaps TRBD1 as D (5 bases). V was cut by 6 bases and J by 6 bases, with 9 bases left in between. This CDR3 region has 12 residues. For the CDR3, the DNA is TGTGCCAGCAGGGCAGGGTCTCAGCCCCAGCATTTT. This encodes CASRAGSQPQHF.

Only a few counts were recorded for this clone. In nucleotides, the CDR3 is TGTGCCAGCAGCTTAATTCTGGGGCAAGGTGGCACCATATATTTT. Its translation: CASSLILGQGGTIYF. The rearrangement uses TRBV7-9 and TRBJ1-3, with a tentative D call TRBD1 (5 bases). In germline, CDR1 is SEHNR, CDR2 FQNEAQ (reference sequence). Between the trimmed V and J ends, which lost 2 bases and 9 bases, there was a span of 17 bases. The CDR3 spans 15 residues.

The chain has TRBV29-1 and TRBJ2-3, with 9 bases aligning to TRBD2. CDR3 length equals 13 residues. Unmatched junction bases numbered 3, after V lost 5 bases and J lost 3 bases. CDR1 is SQVTM, CDR2 ANQGSEA, per germline. Here the CDR3 reads CSVLSGGTDTQYF. The CDR3 DNA follows: TGCAGCGTTCTTAGCGGGGGTACAGATACGCAGTATTTT.

The gene calls are TRBV2 and TRBJ1-5, with a tentative D call TRBD1 (6 bases). Per germline, CDR1 SNHLY and CDR2 FYNNEI. The ends were cut back, 1 base at V and 7 bases at J, with 14 bases in the middle. The CDR3 contains 15 residues. The DNA of the CDR3 is TGTGCCAGCAGTGAAGAAGGACAGACTGGACAGCCCCAGCATTTT. Translation: CASSEEGQTGQPQHF.

V gene TRBV14 combines with J gene TRBJ2-3; 9 bases map to TRBD1. This CDR3 has 15 residues. J was trimmed by 8 bases and V by 4 bases; bases with no gene match: 10. Germline CDR1 SGHDN, CDR2 FVKESK. This chain's CDR3 is CASSPPGQGLGTQYF. The CDR3 coding sequence is TGTGCCAGCAGCCCACCGGGACAGGGTTTAGGTACGCAGTATTTT. The whole variable domain, remainder taken from reference TRBV14 and TRBJ2-3, is EAGVTQFPSHSVIEKGQTVTLRCDPISGHDNLYWYRRVMGKEIKFLLHFVKESKQDESGMPNNRFLAERTGGTYSTLKVQPAELEDSGVYFCASSPPGQGLGTQYFGPGTRLTVL.

The chain has TRBV5-1 and TRBJ1-1, with 7 nucleotides matching TRBD1. V dropped 3 bases and J dropped 3; count of bases not matched to a gene: 5. The CDR3 spans 14 residues. Germline lookup yields CDR1 SGHRS and CDR2 YFSETQ. The CDR3 DNA sequence: TGCGCCAGCAGCTGGAACAGGGGCTACACTGAAGCTTTCTTT. Amino acids: CASSWNRGYTEAFF.

The V call is TRBV18, the J call TRBJ1-2, with a possible D match to TRBD1 (6 bases). The CDR3 loop spans 13 amino acids. Germline V gene data show CDR1 as KGHSH and CDR2 as LQKENI. V lost 6 bases and J lost 5, with 13 bases in between. This chain's CDR3 is CASSLGQLYGYTF. As DNA, the CDR3 is TGTGCCAGCTCCCTTGGACAGTTGTATGGCTACACCTTC.

V gene TRBV5-4 combines with J gene TRBJ2-6; D possibly corresponds to TRBD1 (6 bases). This CDR3 comprises 16 residues. V dropped 0 bases and J dropped 3 bases, with 10 bases sitting between them. Germline CDR1 SGHNT, CDR2 YYREEE (reference sequence). CDR3 nucleotide sequence: TGTGCCAGCAGCTTGGTTAGGGGACATGGGGCCAACGTCCTGACTTTC. This codes for CASSLVRGHGANVLTF. Full variable domain (rest looked up from reference TRBV5-4 and TRBJ2-6): ETGVTQSPTHLIKTRGQQVTLRCSSQSGHNTVSWYQQALGQGPQFIFQYYREEENGRGNFPPRFSGLQFPNYSSELNVNALELDDSALYLCASSLVRGHGANVLTFGAGSRLTVL.

The V gene is TRBV24-1, the J gene TRBJ2-3; perhaps TRBD1 as D (6 bases). V shed 5 bases and J shed 8 bases, with 13 bases lying between them. Looked up from germline, CDR1 is KGHDR and CDR2 is SFDVKD. The CDR3 runs to 13 residues. The CDR3 coding sequence is TGTGCCACCAGTGCCACAGGGTCACGTACGCAGTATTTT. This translates into CATSATGSRTQYF.

V usage is TRBV29-1 and J usage is TRBJ1-2, with unresolved D. The CDR3 loop spans 12 amino acids. Germline lookup yields CDR1 SQVTM and CDR2 ANQGSEA. The CDR3 loop reads CIDHRRNYGYTF. In DNA, the CDR3 is TGCATCGATCACCGGAGAAACTATGGCTACACCTTC.

This clone has a handful of counts. This chain links TRBV7-2 with TRBJ1-5; 7 bases match TRBD1. Trimming took 4 bases from V and 0 from J; bases not matched to a gene: 3. This CDR3 comprises 15 residues. Germline-derived CDR1 and CDR2 are SGHTA and FQGNSA. The CDR3 spells CASSSGTVSNQPQHF. DNA of the CDR3: TGTGCCAGCAGCTCCGGGACAGTTAGCAATCAGCCCCAGCATTTT.

The chain couples TRBV21-1 to TRBJ2-1; whether TRBD1, the table's D call, matches the DNA was not checked. TRBV21-1 constitutes a pseudogene. The CDR3 is 14 residues long. The CDR3 sequence: CASSKEKLRGEQFF. The CDR3 nucleotides are TGTGCCAGCAGCAAAGAAAAACTCAGGGGCGAGCAGTTCTTC.

CDR3 region: CASSDRGTNFYNEQFF. CDR3 bases: TGTGCCAGCAGTGATAGAGGGACAAACTTCTACAATGAGCAGTTCTTC. The V and J genes are TRBV2 and TRBJ2-1, with D maybe TRBD1 (6 bases). V was pared by 3 bases and J by 3 bases, with 15 bases between. The length of the CDR3 is 16 residues. The germline gives CDR1 SNHLY, CDR2 FYNNEI.

The chain uses TRBV4-1 and TRBJ2-1; 10 positions match TRBD2. Looked up from germline, CDR1 is MGHRA and CDR2 is YSYEKL. This CDR3 has 16 residues. V was pared by 2 bases and J by 4 bases, with 5 bases of the junction left unmatched. The CDR3 protein is CASSQIGTSVYNEQFF. DNA for the CDR3: TGCGCCAGCAGCCAAATTGGGACTAGCGTTTACAATGAGCAGTTCTTC.

As to this clone: Other DNA sequences in this specimen translate into the identical CDR3. The rearrangement joins TRBV5-6 to TRBJ2-1; TRBD2 agrees at 10 bases. With V trimmed by 0 bases and J by 4 bases, 4 bases remained unmatched. This CDR3 is 16 amino acids long. The germline CDR1 and CDR2 sequences are SGHDT and YYEEEE. Here the CDR3 reads CASSLAPSGGYNEQFF. The CDR3 bases are TGTGCCAGCAGCTTGGCCCCTAGCGGGGGTTACAATGAGCAGTTCTTC.

This clone appeared a few times. This rearrangement joins TRBV7-8 to TRBJ2-7; tentatively, D is TRBD1 (6 bases). The CDR3 consists of 14 residues. The germline V and J ends were trimmed by 6 bases and 6 bases, with 18 bases remaining between them. Germline loops: CDR1 SGHVS, CDR2 FQNEAQ. In nucleotides, the CDR3 is TGTGCCAGCAGTTACAGGGTGGTGGGGTTCGAGCAGTACTTC. Protein sequence: CASSYRVVGFEQYF.

V usage is TRBV5-1 and J usage is TRBJ2-3; 9 bases agree with TRBD2. CDR3 length: 16 amino acids. With 0 bases clipped from V and 5 bases from J, the junction kept 7 bases outside the gene matches. Germline V lookup: CDR1 SGHRS, CDR2 YFSETQ. The CDR3 spells CASSLDGGGAGDTQYF. CDR3 bases: TGCGCCAGCAGCTTGGACGGCGGGGGGGCTGGAGATACGCAGTATTTT.

The chain couples TRBV6-1 to TRBJ2-7, with 9 bases that match TRBD1. In germline, CDR1 is MNHNS, CDR2 SASEGT. The ends lost 2 bases at V and 5 bases at J; junction bases unmatched: 10. The CDR3 consists of 16 residues. The CDR3 loop reads CASSEPNRDRAHEQYF. CDR3 DNA sequence: TGTGCCAGCAGTGAACCGAACAGGGACAGGGCCCACGAGCAGTACTTC.